These T cell receptor beta chains were read from a single sample in a study of shared clonotypes between healthy human individuals. Sequencing used immunoSEQ multiplex PCR; TCRdb keeps in-frame clones, though not all of them. Altogether a few hundred thousand clones are present, 50% to 80% being singletons, with the ten largest covering approximately 12%. Source material: memory CD4+ T cells sorted from blood. The receptor set was obtained from a man aged 25 to 40 in good health. The CDR3 runs from the conserved cysteine through the conserved F or W. A D gene is named only where the DNA matches it firmly. Clone size is not always given. Where it is, it says once, few, many or a class for expanded clones.

clone size: .
D gene: .
V gene: TRBV10-2
J gene: TRBJ2-5
CDR3 DNA: TGCGCCAGCAGTTGGACAAGACAAGAGACCCAGTACTTC
CDR3 protein: CASSWTRQETQYF

clone size: once
D gene: .
V gene: TRBV28
J gene: TRBJ2-5
CDR3 DNA: TGTGCCAGCAGCCCGGTCGGTCAAGAGACCCAGTACTTC
CDR3 protein: CASSPVGQETQYF

clone size: .
D gene: TRBD2
V gene: TRBV7-9
J gene: TRBJ2-7
CDR3 DNA: TGTGCCAGCAGCTGGGTGGGACTAGCGGGAAGAGAGCAGTACTTC
CDR3 protein: CASSWVGLAGREQYF

clone size: .
D gene: TRBD1
V gene: TRBV4-1
J gene: TRBJ2-7
CDR3 DNA: TGCGCCAGCAGCCAAAGGGGACAGGGGAACTCCTACGAGCAGTACTTC
CDR3 protein: CASSQRGQGNSYEQYF

clone size: .
D gene: TRBD1
V gene: TRBV6-1
J gene: TRBJ2-1
CDR3 DNA: TGTGCCATAGGGGGCGATGAGCAGTTCTTC
CDR3 protein: CAIGGDEQFF

clone size: .
D gene: .
V gene: TRBV11-2
J gene: TRBJ1-1
CDR3 DNA: TGTGCCAGCAGCAAAAGTAACATGAACACTGAAGCTTTCTTT
CDR3 protein: CASSKSNMNTEAFF

clone size: .
D gene: TRBD1
V gene: TRBV5-4
J gene: TRBJ2-6
CDR3 DNA: TGTGCCAGCAGCTCCGGGACAGAGAGAGCTGGGGCCAACGTCCTGACTTTC
CDR3 protein: CASSSGTERAGANVLTF

clone size: .
D gene: TRBD1
V gene: TRBV28
J gene: TRBJ1-4
CDR3 DNA: TGTGCCAGCAGTTTACCCGGGACAGGGCGTGAAAAACTGTTTTTT
CDR3 protein: CASSLPGTGREKLFF

clone size: .
D gene: TRBD2
V gene: TRBV28
J gene: TRBJ2-7
CDR3 DNA: TGTGCCAGCAGTTTAGTGGGGGGGACGAGGGTCTACGAGCAGTACTTC
CDR3 protein: CASSLVGGTRVYEQYF

clone size: .
D gene: TRBD2
V gene: TRBV5-1
J gene: TRBJ2-1
CDR3 DNA: TGCGCCAGCACCCCGGGATTTGGAATAGCGGGGAACAATGAGCAGTTCTTC
CDR3 protein: CASTPGFGIAGNNEQFF

clone size: many
D gene: .
V gene: TRBV7-9
J gene: TRBJ2-5
CDR3 DNA: TGTGCCAGCAGCCGGGTCCAAGAGACCCAGTACTTC
CDR3 protein: CASSRVQETQYF

clone size: few
D gene: TRBD1
V gene: TRBV27
J gene: TRBJ2-4
CDR3 DNA: TGTGCCAGCAGTTCCACCCGACAGGGTGGCGACATTCAGTACTTC
CDR3 protein: CASSSTRQGGDIQYF

clone size: .
D gene: .
V gene: TRBV7-2
J gene: TRBJ2-7
CDR3 DNA: TGTGCCAGCAGCTTAGAGCATCAGGGGTACGAGCAGTACTTC
CDR3 protein: CASSLEHQGYEQYF

clone size: .
D gene: .
V gene: TRBV11-2
J gene: TRBJ2-1
CDR3 DNA: TGTGCCAGCAGCTTAGAAAGGCCCCCATACAGGGAGCAGTTCTTC
CDR3 protein: CASSLERPPYREQFF

clone size: .
D gene: .
V gene: TRBV7-2
J gene: TRBJ2-7
CDR3 DNA: TGTGCCAGCAGCTCTCGCGCCCTTAGAATGAAGTTGCCCTACGAGCAGTACTTC
CDR3 protein: CASSSRALRMKLPYEQYF

clone size: .
D gene: .
V gene: TRBV6-5
J gene: TRBJ1-4
CDR3 DNA: TGTGCCAGCAGTAGAAAGGGGGAAACTAATGAAAAACTGTTTTTT
CDR3 protein: CASSRKGETNEKLFF

clone size: once
D gene: .
V gene: TRBV29-1
J gene: TRBJ2-3
CDR3 DNA: TGCAGCGTAGACGGGAGCACAGATACGCAGTATTTT
CDR3 protein: CSVDGSTDTQYF

clone size: .
D gene: TRBD1
V gene: TRBV6-6
J gene: TRBJ1-2
CDR3 DNA: TGTGCCAGCAGTTACCCATTTGTACAGGGGGACTATGGCTACACCTTC
CDR3 protein: CASSYPFVQGDYGYTF

clone size: .
D gene: TRBD1
V gene: TRBV27
J gene: TRBJ2-1
CDR3 DNA: TGTGCCAGCAGTTTATCGACGCACAGGGGAAATGAGCAGTTCTTC
CDR3 protein: CASSLSTHRGNEQFF

clone size: few
D gene: TRBD2
V gene: TRBV29-1
J gene: TRBJ2-7
CDR3 DNA: TGCAGCGTTGAAAGCGGGAGCTCCTACGAGCAGTACTTC
CDR3 protein: CSVESGSSYEQYF

clone size: .
D gene: TRBD2
V gene: TRBV7-2
J gene: TRBJ2-5
CDR3 DNA: TGTGCCAGCAGCTTGGGCGGGAGGGCCGGAGAGACCCAGTACTTC
CDR3 protein: CASSLGGRAGETQYF

clone size: few
D gene: .
V gene: TRBV5-1
J gene: TRBJ2-1
CDR3 DNA: TGCGCCAGCAGGGGGGGACTTAATTCCTACAATGAGCAGTTCTTC
CDR3 protein: CASRGGLNSYNEQFF

clone size: once
D gene: .
V gene: TRBV11-3
J gene: TRBJ2-1
CDR3 DNA: TGTGCCAGCAGCTTAATCGTCTCGGGTTTCTACAATGAGCAGTTCTTC
CDR3 protein: CASSLIVSGFYNEQFF

clone size: .
D gene: .
V gene: TRBV15
J gene: TRBJ2-7
CDR3 DNA: TGTGCCACCAGCAGAGACCGGGGCTACGAGCAGTACTTC
CDR3 protein: CATSRDRGYEQYF

clone size: .
D gene: TRBD2
V gene: TRBV7-6
J gene: TRBJ2-5
CDR3 DNA: TGTGCCAGCAGCCCTACTGGACTAGCGGGATCGGAGACCCAGTACTTC
CDR3 protein: CASSPTGLAGSETQYF

clone size: .
D gene: .
V gene: TRBV30
J gene: TRBJ1-2
CDR3 DNA: TGTGCCTGGGTTGAGTGGCGTTATAGTTATAGAAAGACCTATGGCTACACCTTC
CDR3 protein: CAWVEWRYSYRKTYGYTF

clone size: .
D gene: .
V gene: TRBV6-5
J gene: TRBJ2-5
CDR3 DNA: TGTGCCAGCAAGTGGGGGATCCAAGAGACCCAGTACTTC
CDR3 protein: CASKWGIQETQYF

clone size: .
D gene: .
V gene: TRBV30
J gene: TRBJ2-3
CDR3 DNA: TGTGCCTGGATAGGCTCCCGACAGAAAAATAGGGGTACGCAGTATTTT
CDR3 protein: CAWIGSRQKNRGTQYF

clone size: once
D gene: TRBD1
V gene: TRBV6-5
J gene: TRBJ2-7
CDR3 DNA: TGTGCCAGCAGAGGGACAGGGGAGGTTGAAGAGCAGTACTTC
CDR3 protein: CASRGTGEVEEQYF

clone size: few
D gene: TRBD1
V gene: TRBV4-1
J gene: TRBJ2-1
CDR3 DNA: TGCGCCAGCAGCCTGACAGGGGGTTTGGGTGAGCAGTTCTTC
CDR3 protein: CASSLTGGLGEQFF

clone size: few
D gene: TRBD1
V gene: TRBV5-4
J gene: TRBJ2-2
CDR3 DNA: TGTGCCAGCAGCTCACCTAACAGGGGTGGTCCCACCGGGGAGCTGTTTTTT
CDR3 protein: CASSSPNRGGPTGELFF

clone size: .
D gene: TRBD1
V gene: TRBV7-2
J gene: TRBJ2-2
CDR3 DNA: TGTGCCAGCGGACGGGACAGGGTAGTCAACGGGGAGCTGTTTTTT
CDR3 protein: CASGRDRVVNGELFF

clone size: .
D gene: TRBD1
V gene: TRBV11-3
J gene: TRBJ2-1
CDR3 DNA: TGTGCCAGCAGCTCCGAACCGGACAGGGCCAATGAGCAGTTCTTC
CDR3 protein: CASSSEPDRANEQFF

clone size: .
D gene: .
V gene: TRBV18
J gene: TRBJ2-7
CDR3 DNA: TGTGCCAGCTCACCAACGGCCGCCTACGAGCAGTACTTC
CDR3 protein: CASSPTAAYEQYF

clone size: .
D gene: .
V gene: TRBV6-6
J gene: TRBJ2-5
CDR3 DNA: TGTGCCAGCAGTAACCAAATCCAAGAGACCCAGTACTTC
CDR3 protein: CASSNQIQETQYF

clone size: .
D gene: .
V gene: TRBV5-6
J gene: TRBJ2-5
CDR3 DNA: TGTGCCAGCACTGGCCGATCCTTTCAAGAGACCCAGTACTTC
CDR3 protein: CASTGRSFQETQYF

clone size: few
D gene: .
V gene: TRBV27
J gene: TRBJ2-2
CDR3 DNA: TGTGCCAGCAGTTCGGGATGGGACACCGGGGAGCTGTTTTTT
CDR3 protein: CASSSGWDTGELFF

clone size: .
D gene: .
V gene: TRBV11-2
J gene: TRBJ1-2
CDR3 DNA: TGTGCCAGCAGCTTATACACTAACTATGGCTACACCTTC
CDR3 protein: CASSLYTNYGYTF

clone size: once
D gene: .
V gene: TRBV5-4
J gene: TRBJ2-7
CDR3 DNA: TGTGCCAGCAGCTTGTTTGCGAAGGAGCAGTACTTC
CDR3 protein: CASSLFAKEQYF

clone size: .
D gene: TRBD1
V gene: TRBV7-6
J gene: TRBJ2-7
CDR3 DNA: TGTGCCAGCAGCCCCGGGACAGGGTTTGGGGAGCAGTACTTC
CDR3 protein: CASSPGTGFGEQYF

clone size: .
D gene: .
V gene: TRBV5-4
J gene: TRBJ2-1
CDR3 DNA: TGTGCCAGCAGCGTACAGGGTTCCCACAATGAGCAGTTCTTC
CDR3 protein: CASSVQGSHNEQFF

clone size: once
D gene: .
V gene: TRBV28
J gene: TRBJ2-2
CDR3 DNA: TGTGCCAGCAATCCCCCCCCCGTCACCGGGGAGCTGTTTTTT
CDR3 protein: CASNPPPVTGELFF

clone size: .
D gene: TRBD1
V gene: TRBV5-5
J gene: TRBJ2-3
CDR3 DNA: TGTGCCAGCAGCTTGGGAACAGGGGGTTCGGGAGATACGCAGTATTTT
CDR3 protein: CASSLGTGGSGDTQYF

clone size: .
D gene: TRBD2
V gene: TRBV6-5
J gene: TRBJ2-5
CDR3 DNA: TGTGCCAGCAGTTACTCTCTAGCGGGAGCGGGGGAGACCCAGTACTTC
CDR3 protein: CASSYSLAGAGETQYF

clone size: .
D gene: .
V gene: TRBV6-1
J gene: TRBJ1-5
CDR3 DNA: TGTGCCAGCAGTGAATGGGGCAGGGCGGACGAGCCCCAGCATTTT
CDR3 protein: CASSEWGRADEPQHF

clone size: .
D gene: .
V gene: TRBV18
J gene: TRBJ1-1
CDR3 DNA: TGTGCCAGCTCGGGGAAGGGACCGTCTGTGAACACTGAAGCTTTCTTT
CDR3 protein: CASSGKGPSVNTEAFF

clone size: .
D gene: .
V gene: TRBV11-3
J gene: TRBJ2-2
CDR3 DNA: TGTGCCAGCAGCCGCGGGGGCCAACTAGCCACCGGGGAGCTGTTTTTT
CDR3 protein: CASSRGGQLATGELFF

clone size: .
D gene: .
V gene: TRBV28
J gene: TRBJ2-3
CDR3 DNA: TGTGCCAGCAGTGGAGGGGGTGGCACAGATACGCAGTATTTT
CDR3 protein: CASSGGGGTDTQYF

clone size: .
D gene: .
V gene: TRBV11-2
J gene: TRBJ2-1
CDR3 DNA: TGTGCCAGCAGCTTAGTCATAGAAACTGAGCAGTTCTTC
CDR3 protein: CASSLVIETEQFF

clone size: .
D gene: TRBD2
V gene: TRBV5-6
J gene: TRBJ2-3
CDR3 DNA: TGTGCCAGCAGCTTCGGGAGGGCGGATACGCAGTATTTT
CDR3 protein: CASSFGRADTQYF

clone size: .
D gene: TRBD2
V gene: TRBV13
J gene: TRBJ2-3
CDR3 DNA: TGTGCCAGCAGCCCCAAGCTAGCGGGAGGCAGTAGCTATAGCACAGATACGCAGTATTTT
CDR3 protein: CASSPKLAGGSSYSTDTQYF

clone size: .
D gene: .
V gene: TRBV5-1
J gene: TRBJ2-5
CDR3 DNA: TGCGCCAGCAGCTTATCAGGCCAAGGAGGGGTTGTCCAGTACTTC
CDR3 protein: CASSLSGQGGVVQYF

clone size: .
D gene: .
V gene: TRBV7-9
J gene: TRBJ2-7
CDR3 DNA: TGTGCCAGCAGCTTCGGACAGACGGGTTACGAGCAGTACTTC
CDR3 protein: CASSFGQTGYEQYF

clone size: .
D gene: .
V gene: TRBV28
J gene: TRBJ2-1
CDR3 DNA: TGTGCCAGCAGTCCCGGGCCCTTCAATGAGCAGTTCTTC
CDR3 protein: CASSPGPFNEQFF

clone size: .
D gene: TRBD2
V gene: TRBV5-1
J gene: TRBJ2-5
CDR3 DNA: TGCGCCAGCAGCTATGCGGGGGTAGGGGAGACCCAGTACTTC
CDR3 protein: CASSYAGVGETQYF

clone size: .
D gene: TRBD1
V gene: TRBV7-8
J gene: TRBJ1-4
CDR3 DNA: TGTGCCAGCAGCTTCGACAGGGTTAATGAAAAACTGTTTTTT
CDR3 protein: CASSFDRVNEKLFF

clone size: .
D gene: .
V gene: TRBV4-3
J gene: TRBJ1-4
CDR3 DNA: TGCGCCAGCAGCCAAGGCAGGGTGGGGGACGAAAAACTGTTTTTT
CDR3 protein: CASSQGRVGDEKLFF

clone size: .
D gene: .
V gene: TRBV6-6
J gene: TRBJ2-1
CDR3 DNA: TGTGCCAGCAGTTATAGCGGATCCTACAATGAGCAGTTCTTC
CDR3 protein: CASSYSGSYNEQFF

clone size: many
D gene: .
V gene: TRBV5-1
J gene: TRBJ2-7
CDR3 DNA: TGCGCCAGCAGCACCGGGACACCTCTACGGCAGTACTTC
CDR3 protein: CASSTGTPLRQYF

clone size: .
D gene: .
V gene: TRBV9
J gene: TRBJ2-5
CDR3 DNA: TGTGCCAGCAGCGCTCGGGTCGAGGGGACTGGACTCGGACTGGAGACCCAGTACTTC
CDR3 protein: CASSARVEGTGLGLETQYF